Listed here are 19 T cell receptor beta chains from one sample, sequenced in a study of blood T cell repertoires in COVID-19. Clones were read by immunoSEQ multiplex PCR, and TCRdb kept only the in-frame ones, dropping some. The repertoire has 120,000 or so clones, more than 75% of them found once; the top ten carry more than 1.5%. Sequenced input: peripheral blood. These receptors originate from a human donor in a cohort sampled during active COVID-19.

The CDR3 is CASSQTSVSPGETQYF. The CDR3 DNA reads TGTGCCAGCAGCCAAACTAGCGTTAGCCCAGGGGAGACCCAGTACTTC. This chain joins TRBV11-1 and TRBJ2-5, with 7 bases aligning to TRBD2. V lost 5 bases to trimming and J lost 5 bases; unmatched junction nucleotides: 14. The CDR3 has 16 amino acids. Germline CDR1 is SGHAT and CDR2 is FQDESV (reference sequence).

The V call is TRBV2, the J call TRBJ2-5; D is perhaps TRBD1 (6 bases). The germline V gene encodes CDR1 SNHLY and CDR2 FYNNEI. V lost 7 bases and J 2 bases, leaving 8 bases between the germline ends. The CDR3 sequence is 12 residues long. This chain's CDR3 is CASNRVQETQYF. CDR3 nucleotide sequence: TGTGCCAGCAACAGGGTGCAAGAGACCCAGTACTTC. The full variable domain, its missing parts supplied by reference TRBV2 and TRBJ2-5, is EPEVTQTPSHQVTQMGQEVILRCVPISNHLYFYWYRQILGQKVEFLVSFYNNEISEKSEIFDDQFSVERPDGSNFTLKIRSTKLEDSAMYFCASNRVQETQYFGPGTRLLVL.

This chain links TRBV10-1 with TRBJ2-7; D call uncertain. Trimming cost V 2 bases and J 1 base, with 18 bases left between them. The CDR3 length is 17 residues. Germline-derived CDR1 and CDR2 are WNHNN and SYGVQD (reference sequence). Here the CDR3 reads CASSETARGPMSYEQYF. CDR3 DNA: TGCGCCAGCAGTGAGACAGCCCGTGGCCCAATGTCCTACGAGCAGTACTTC.

The DNA for the CDR3 is TGTGCCAGCAGTTACTTGGACAGGGGCACAGATACGCAGTATTTT. Translated, it gives CASSYLDRGTDTQYF. The rearrangement uses TRBV6-2 or TRBV6-3 and TRBJ2-3; 8 bases agree with TRBD1. Unmatched junction bases numbered 1, after V lost 1 base and J lost 1 base. CDR1 MNHEY and CDR2 SVGEGT come from the germline V gene. The CDR3 contains 15 residues.

V usage is TRBV7-2 and J usage is TRBJ1-2, with a tentative D call TRBD1 (6 bases). The germline V and J ends were trimmed by 8 bases and 4 bases, with 17 bases remaining between them. CDR3 size: 14 residues. CDR1 and CDR2 (germline): SGHTA, FQGNSA. The CDR3 sequence: CASGPGGAGYGYTF. CDR3 in DNA: TGTGCCAGCGGTCCCGGGGGGGCCGGCTATGGCTACACCTTC.

J is TRBJ2-1 and V is TRBV27; 7 nucleotides match TRBD2. CDR1 is MNHEY and CDR2 is SMNVEV in the germline V gene (reference sequence). The CDR3 length is 16 residues. V gave up 2 bases and J gave up 4 bases; unmatched junction bases: 8. CDR3 bases: TGTGCCAGCAGTTTAATGGCAGACGGGGGGTACAATGAGCAGTTCTTC. The encoded protein is CASSLMADGGYNEQFF.

This clone showed up just once. The chain has TRBV4-1 and TRBJ2-7, with 7 bases fitting TRBD1. The CDR3 is 14 residues long. V was pared by 4 bases and J by 3 bases, with 6 bases of the junction left unmatched. Per the germline V gene, CDR1 is MGHRA and CDR2 is YSYEKL. Here the CDR3 reads CASSRPGQLYEQYF. The CDR3 DNA reads as TGCGCCAGCAGCCGCCCGGGACAGCTCTACGAGCAGTACTTC.

J is TRBJ1-6 and V is TRBV6-5; 7 bases are a match to TRBD1. Germline V gives CDR1 MNHEY, CDR2 SVGAGI. V shed 0 bases and J 10 bases; nucleotides not matched to a gene: 6. The CDR3 runs 15 residues. Here the CDR3 reads CASSYSIGGRSPLHF. The CDR3 DNA sequence: TGTGCCAGCAGTTACTCGATAGGGGGCCGGTCACCCCTCCACTTT.

The chain employs TRBV20-1 and TRBJ2-7; D ambiguous. The CDR3 has 11 amino acids. V lost 5 bases to trimming and J lost 2 bases, with 7 bases between them. Germline V gene lookup returns CDR1 DFQATT and CDR2 SNEGSKA (reference sequence). CDR3 loop: CSALLAYEQYF. CDR3 sequence (DNA): TGCAGTGCTCTACTGGCCTACGAGCAGTACTTC.

This clone appeared a single time. V gene TRBV6-5 combines with J gene TRBJ2-5; 7 bases are shared with TRBD2. The length of the CDR3 is 14 residues. J was trimmed by 5 bases and V by 4 bases; bases with no gene match: 7. Germline V CDR1 and CDR2: MNHEY, SVGAGI. This CDR3 reads CASSLGGPRETQYF. The DNA of the CDR3 is TGTGCCAGCAGTTTGGGAGGGCCGAGGGAGACCCAGTACTTC.

The gene calls are TRBV11-2 and TRBJ2-5; D might be TRBD2 (6 bases). CDR1 is SGHAT, CDR2 FQNNGV, per germline. This CDR3 has 15 amino acids. Trimming removed 0 bases from V and 7 bases from J, with 15 bases in between. Here the CDR3 DNA reads TGTGCCAGCAGCTTAGATTTCGCAGGGCGGGGGACCCAGTACTTC. It translates to CASSLDFAGRGTQYF.

This rearrangement joins TRBV7-2 to TRBJ2-7; 10 bases are a match to TRBD2. Trimming at V came to 5 bases and at J to 6 bases, leaving 7 bases not matched to a gene. CDR3 length: 14 amino acids. CDR1 SGHTA and CDR2 FQGNSA come from the germline V gene. The DNA for the CDR3 is TGTGCCAGCAGCCAGCGGGAGGGATCTTCCGAGCAGTACTTC. It codes for CASSQREGSSEQYF.

V and J are TRBV20-1 and TRBJ1-1; D unresolved. Deletions cut 5 bases from V and 10 bases from J, with 14 bases between. CDR3 length equals 11 residues. CDR1 and CDR2 (germline): DFQATT, SNEGSKA (reference sequence). CDR3 residues: CSALFGRVAFF. CDR3 DNA sequence: TGCAGTGCTCTTTTTGGGCGTGTAGCTTTCTTT.

The chain has TRBV7-2 and TRBJ2-7; possible D gene TRBD2, 7 bases. This CDR3 region has 15 residues. V was trimmed by 4 bases and J by 0 bases, leaving 13 bases between them. Germline V gene data show CDR1 as SGHTA and CDR2 as FQGNSA. The CDR3 bases are TGTGCCAGCAGCTGGGGGGGCGCCTACTCCTACGAGCAGTACTTC. It yields the protein CASSWGGAYSYEQYF.

V usage is TRBV5-1 and J usage is TRBJ2-5, with 8 bases matching TRBD1. Germline trimming cut 4 bases from V and 4 bases from J; bases unmatched to any gene: 6. The V gene's germline CDR1 is SGHRS and CDR2 YFSETQ. This CDR3 is 14 amino acids long. The CDR3 reads CASSLGQGSETQYF. The CDR3 coding sequence is TGCGCCAGCAGCCTTGGACAGGGATCAGAGACCCAGTACTTC.

The V call is TRBV4-1, the J call TRBJ2-3; the D gene is possibly TRBD1 (5 bases). CDR1 is MGHRA, CDR2 YSYEKL, per germline. Trimming stripped 2 bases from V and 2 bases from J, with 8 bases between. CDR3 size: 14 residues. Written as DNA, the CDR3 is TGCGCCAGCAGCCAAAAACAGGTCACAGATACGCAGTATTTT. It encodes CASSQKQVTDTQYF.

The CDR3 sequence is CASGTWAGTGELFF. The CDR3 region has the DNA TGTGCCAGCGGCACGTGGGCTGGGACCGGGGAGCTGTTTTTT. V gene TRBV28 combines with J gene TRBJ2-2; D not resolved. Trimming took 8 bases from V and 5 from J, leaving 15 bases between them. CDR3 length: 14 residues. Germline V lookup: CDR1 MDHEN, CDR2 SYDVKM.

The CDR3 protein is CASRGDRSSGNTIYF. CDR3 nucleotides: TGTGCCAGCAGAGGCGACAGGAGCTCTGGAAACACCATATATTTT. V usage is TRBV9 and J usage is TRBJ1-3, with a weak D call TRBD1 (6 bases). Germline assignment: CDR1 SGDLS and CDR2 YYNGEE. Trimming cost V 5 bases and J 0 bases, with 12 bases left between them. The CDR3 totals 15 residues.

This clone showed up just once. This chain uses TRBV11-2 with TRBJ1-3; no firm D call. CDR1 SGHAT and CDR2 FQNNGV come from the germline V gene. Between the trimmed V and J ends, which lost 8 bases and 1 base, there was a span of 15 bases. This CDR3 contains 15 residues. For the CDR3, the DNA is TGTGCCAGCTCCTTAATCCCCTCGTCTGGAAACACCATATATTTT. This encodes CASSLIPSSGNTIYF.